The clone carrying this T cell receptor beta chain was observed a few times. What it recognizes is unknown. Germline V gene lookup returns CDR1 DFQATT and CDR2 SNEGSKA (reference sequence). The V and J ends lost 2 bases and 0 bases respectively, with 11 bases between them. The CDR3 has 15 residues. This sample was taken from a study of identical twins. Study-wide results and caveats: Models predicted too little out-of-frame TCR alpha sharing in monozygotic twins.

TCRdb re-derived calls from the 5' RACE reads in MiXCR, one entry per CDR3 protein. The sample shows some 330,000 distinct CDR3 sequences, roughly 9% of them seen only once. The clonotype originates from a woman aged 50 to 65 in good health. The chain uses TRBV20-1 and TRBJ2-4; D gene unclear. The specimen was naive T cells sorted from blood. In nucleotides, the CDR3 is TGCAGTGCTAGACCCGACCCAATAGCCAAAAACATTCAGTACTTC. It specifies CSARPDPIAKNIQYF.